The 3 T cell receptor beta chains reported below all come from one sample, sequenced in a study of CD8+CD57+ T cells in acquired aplastic anemia. For CDR3 and TCR beta VDJ profiling, genomic DNA was the template used. One entry per CDR3 protein results from TCRdb running MiXCR on the reads. The table has 200,000 to 250,000 distinct CDR3 sequences, roughly 35% seen once; the top ten hold 1.1%. The sequenced sample consisted of sorted CD4+, CD8+, or CD8+CD57+ T cells (not recorded which) from PBMCs. Receptor source: a human donor in good health, serving as a control.

This clonotype was seen more than once but under ten times. The chain carries TRBV15 and TRBJ2-5; the D gene is possibly TRBD1 (5 bases). CDR3 length: 14 amino acids. CDR1 is LNHNV and CDR2 is YYDKDF in the germline V gene (reference sequence). The ends were cut back, 5 bases at V and 1 base at J, with 11 bases in the middle. The CDR3 loop is CATSRRQSQETQYF. Here the CDR3 DNA reads TGTGCCACCAGCCGTCGACAGAGCCAAGAGACCCAGTACTTC.

This rearrangement joins TRBV7-2 to TRBJ2-1, with 8 bases aligning to TRBD2. This CDR3 contains 13 residues. Losses at the gene ends were 3 bases for V and 9 bases for J; bases not matched to a gene: 4. CDR1 is SGHTA, CDR2 FQGNSA, per germline. In DNA, the CDR3 is TGTGCCAGCAGCTTTAGCGGGATTGGTGAGCAGTTCTTC. Translating it yields CASSFSGIGEQFF.

This clonotype came up many times. The chain couples TRBV19 to TRBJ2-1, with 11 bases matching TRBD2. V shed 5 bases and J 5 bases; nucleotides not matched to a gene: 11. The germline V gene encodes CDR1 LNHDA and CDR2 SQIVND (reference sequence). This CDR3 region has 17 residues. This CDR3 reads CASSARTSGFEDNEQFF. The CDR3 DNA follows: TGTGCCAGTAGTGCTAGGACTAGCGGGTTTGAGGACAATGAGCAGTTCTTC.